This TCR beta chain emerged from a study of shared clonotypes between healthy human individuals (dated by TCRdb to the early 2020s). Regarding the research as a whole: Two women and three men aged 18 to 49 years were included in the cohort. Per donor, three plates each were used for CD4 naive and CD4 memory, two for CD8 naive, and one for CD8 memory. Blood TCR repertoires of about 5 healthy adults were deeply sequenced to estimate repertoire size and the extent of clonotype sharing between individuals. To increase sequencing depth and limit assay-specific biases, different laboratories used diverse techniques to prepare libraries and sequence TCR repertoires. Per donor, leukapheresis produced somewhere between about 0.8 and 9 billion PBMCs.

CD8 naive samples were CD45RO-negative cells positively selected for CCR7, giving a CD45RA+CCR7+ population that excluded TemRA cells. The donors were healthy, HIV-negative adults who had no recently reported acute infections or vaccinations. Every donor was a Caucasian adult living in Nashville, Tennessee, USA. After blood collection by leukapheresis, PBMCs were isolated using Ficoll-Histopaque density gradient centrifugation and then cryopreserved in the vapor phase of liquid nitrogen. Analytical flow cytometry was used to check the purity and quantity of every magnetically sorted T cell population. Each sorted fraction had its genomic DNA isolated and then quantified by UV absorbance on a Nanodrop 2000c. The CDR3, cysteine through phenylalanine, is 12 amino acids long. This entry keeps only the CDR3 DNA: 36 bases, framed from base 1. Deletion took 5 bases off V and 6 bases off J, with a span of 10 bases between the germline ends. Via the germline V gene, CDR1 is SGHAT and CDR2 FQNNGV.

A word on this clone: Its antigen is unknown. No base qualities exist here, and no much larger clone lies one base off it.

Using the deep immunoSEQ assay, TCR CDR3 regions were amplified from genomic DNA by multiplex PCR. Genomic DNA extracted from each cell subset was distributed evenly over all wells of several immunoSEQ 96-well plates, and each plate served as one replicate. For sorted subsets, 200 to 250 ng of genomic DNA, equivalent to some 30,000 T cell genomes, went into each replicate PCR. Purified libraries were quantified with a Qubit 3.0 fluorometer, sized on a Bioanalyzer 2100, and re-quantified with the KAPA Library Quantification kit. Every immunoSEQ 96-well plate was sequenced on a dedicated single-read 150-cycle Illumina NextSeq 550 flow cell. The authors' pipeline ran thus. Because the immunoSEQ output included only junctional sequences and no quality scores, the filtering could not be the same as the filtering used for full-length reads. To assign V/J genes and CDR3, sequences were annotated using PyIR, a Python wrapper for IgBLAST v1.9, with IMGT germline references. Reads were filtered out if the reads had weak V/J assignments (E-value above 1e-6), no CDR3, stop codons, out-of-frame junctions, or ambiguous translated residues. V3J clonotypes were defined by identical inferred V gene, J gene, and CDR3 amino acid sequence. Percentage overlap between repertoires was computed as shared unique clonotypes divided by the size of the smaller repertoire. Richness of each repertoire was evaluated using RTK rarefaction, the Chao1 estimator, and Recon v2.1 estimates of unobserved clonotypes. Generation probabilities were computed with OLGA for all TCRbeta clonotypes obtained by the gDNA method from four donors. TCRdb re-hosts the immuneACCESS table, in-frame sequences only. Its copies lack some clones; in the studies checked, an unresolved V gene accounts for under half of them, and the cause for the rest is not known. The V and J calls and clone size were taken over from that table, and D and trimming were inferred from the DNA. Within this sample are about 2.1 million clones, with 93% of them counted one time only. The ten largest clonotypes hold around 1.7% of the sample.

Broader findings and caveats from the paper: The genetic and exposure-history diversity represented was limited by the small number of donors. Rarefaction of sorted-subset datasets indicated incomplete sequencing despite the large sequencing depth. Compared with non-shared clonotypes, clonotypes shared by all four sorted-subset donors had higher generation probabilities. Sampling was limited to blood, and TCR repertoires in tissue likely differ from TCR repertoires in blood. Estimated clonotype richness was generally larger for naive than for memory subsets. When a handful of donors were compared, the shared fraction of clonotypes was around 5% for naive CD4, roughly 3.3% for naive CD8, 2.3% for memory CD4, and roughly 0.43% for memory CD8. Pairwise subsampling led to the expectation that sequencing depth would affect the degree of clonotype sharing among donors.

The source is a man between 18 and 29 years old in good health. Some clones in this sample may be carry-over from other donors' samples. The chain joins TRBV11-2 to TRBJ1-2, and perhaps TRBD1 as D gene, on 5 matching bases. Sample: naive CD8+ T cells from PBMCs. The sample's cell subset or site label, in plain terms: CD45RA+CCR7+. This receptor has the CDR3 CASSLRGDGYTF. The nucleotide sequence is TGTGCCAGCAGCCTCAGAGGGGATGGCTACACCTTC.